This T cell receptor beta chain was observed in a study of blood T cells in healthy people across ages. Germline V gene data show CDR1 as SGDLS and CDR2 as YYNGEE. V was clipped by 0 bases and J by 2 bases, with 8 bases between them. CDR3 size: 15 residues. Next came a second PCR, run for roughly 6 to 11 cycles, which used a sample-barcoded 5' primer along with a J-beta primer mix. TCRdb redid the calling of the 5' RACE reads with MiXCR, one entry per CDR3 protein. The table shows about 1.1 million distinct CDR3 sequences, with more than 30% occurring only once. This clonotype was detected only a few times.

What was sequenced was blood. The sequence came from a man younger than 35 in good health. This chain links TRBV9 with TRBJ2-2; tentatively, D is TRBD1 (5 bases). CDR3 sequence reads: CASSVAGHNTGELFF. In DNA form, the CDR3 reads TGTGCCAGCAGCGTAGCTGGACATAACACCGGGGAGCTGTTTTTT. The full variable domain, with the rest looked up from reference TRBV9 and TRBJ2-2, is DSGVTQTPKHLITATGQRVTLRCSPRSGDLSVYWYQQSLDQGLQFLIQYYNGEERAKGNILERFSAQQFPDLHSELNLSSLELGDSALYFCASSVAGHNTGELFFGEGSRLTVL.